The 15 T cell receptor beta chains below come from one sample, sequenced in a study of T cells in localized non-small cell lung cancer. The method was immunoSEQ multiplex PCR; TCRdb's version includes in-frame clones alone and lacks a portion of them. The top ten hold approximately 12% of the sample, which has about 1,700 clones, 20% to 25% seen once. The source was lung tumor tissue, collected before any cancer treatment. These receptors all come from a male donor aged 60 or over with stage I lung adenocarcinoma.

The chain links TRBV18 to TRBJ2-2, with TRBD2 identical over 8 bases. This CDR3 spans 16 amino acids. The V gene end was trimmed by 0 bases and the J gene end by 7 bases; junction bases not matched to a gene: 7. CDR1 and CDR2 from the germline V gene are KGHSH and LQKENI. CDR3 in amino acids: CASSPPVSGSGGELFF. In DNA, the CDR3 is TGTGCCAGCTCACCACCGGTGAGCGGGAGCGGCGGGGAGCTGTTTTTT.

There are a few counts of this clone. V is TRBV19 and J is TRBJ1-1, with 7 bases that match TRBD1. The V gene end was trimmed by 5 bases and the J gene end by 4 bases; junction bases not matched to a gene: 7. In germline, CDR1 is LNHDA, CDR2 SQIVND (reference sequence). The CDR3 runs to 14 residues. CDR3 nucleotides: TGTGCCAGTAGTGCCGGACAGGCAGGCACTGAAGCTTTCTTT. Residues: CASSAGQAGTEAFF.

The sample holds a few counts of this clone. This chain joins TRBV28 and TRBJ2-3, with 7 bases that match TRBD2. Germline assignment: CDR1 MDHEN and CDR2 SYDVKM. The CDR3 covers 16 residues. The junction had 9 bases not matched to a gene; V was cut back by 6 bases and J by 0 bases. CDR3 residues: CASSPMRGSSTDTQYF. CDR3 DNA sequence: TGTGCCAGCAGCCCGATGCGGGGGTCTAGCACAGATACGCAGTATTTT.

The J gene is TRBJ1-6, the V gene TRBV28, with a tentative D call TRBD1 (5 bases). Germline V gene data show CDR1 as MDHEN and CDR2 as SYDVKM. Trimming took 2 bases from V and 8 from J, leaving 7 bases between them. This CDR3 is built from 13 residues. This CDR3 reads CASSLQGYSPLHF. The CDR3 region has the DNA TGTGCCAGCAGTTTACAGGGTTATTCACCCCTCCACTTT. Drawing the rest from reference TRBV28 and TRBJ1-6, the complete variable domain is DVKVTQSSRYLVKRTGEKVFLECVQDMDHENMFWYRQDPGLGLRLIYFSYDVKMKEKGDIPEGYSVSREKKERFSLILESASTNQTSMYLCASSLQGYSPLHFGNGTRLTVT.

Only a few counts were recorded for this clone. This chain links TRBV15 with TRBJ2-6; D unclear. The CDR3 length is 15 residues. The germline gives CDR1 LNHNV, CDR2 YYDKDF (reference sequence). V was clipped by 0 bases and J by 0 bases, with 3 bases between them. The CDR3 loop is CATSRDHSGANVLTF. The CDR3 DNA reads as TGTGCCACCAGCAGAGATCACTCTGGGGCCAACGTCCTGACTTTC. Variable domain in full (rest from reference TRBV15 and TRBJ2-6): DAMVIQNPRYQVTQFGKPVTLSCSQTLNHNVMYWYQQKSSQAPKLLFHYYDKDFNNEADTPDNFQSRRPNTSFCFLDIRSPGLGDTAMYLCATSRDHSGANVLTFGAGSRLTVL.

This chain uses TRBV18 with TRBJ2-2, with D unclear. The CDR3 has 14 residues. V was trimmed by 3 bases and J by 1 base, leaving 6 bases between them. Germline V gene data show CDR1 as KGHSH and CDR2 as LQKENI. CDR3 nucleotide sequence: TGTGCCAGCTCACCCCCGAAGAACACCGGGGAGCTGTTTTTT. As protein: CASSPPKNTGELFF.

This clone was detected a few times. V usage is TRBV9 and J usage is TRBJ1-2; D is ambiguous. Germline CDR1 reads SGDLS; CDR2 reads YYNGEE. The V and J ends lost 2 bases and 8 bases respectively, with 10 bases between them. The CDR3 loop spans 12 amino acids. The CDR3 region is CASSVEEPGYTF. The CDR3 bases are TGTGCCAGCAGCGTGGAGGAACCCGGCTACACCTTC.

This chain uses TRBV29-1 with TRBJ2-7, with D possibly TRBD1 on 5 matching bases. CDR3 size: 15 residues. V lost 1 base and J lost 0, with 13 bases in between. Germline CDR1 reads SQVTM; CDR2 reads ANQGSEA. The CDR3 nucleotides are TGCAGCGTTGAAGCCGATACAGGAAGCTCCTACGAGCAGTACTTC. It specifies CSVEADTGSSYEQYF.

The chain joins TRBV28 to TRBJ1-3; perhaps TRBD1 as D (6 bases). Trimming shortened V by 1 base and J by 2 bases, and 15 bases separated the two germline ends. Per the germline V gene, CDR1 is MDHEN and CDR2 is SYDVKM. The CDR3 is 17 amino acids. Here the CDR3 reads CASSLSFLRGTGNTIYF. CDR3 bases: TGTGCCAGCAGTTTATCGTTCTTGAGGGGGACTGGAAACACCATATATTTT.

In this sample, this clone turned up a few times. This chain links TRBV9 with TRBJ2-1, with no clear D. V was cut by 5 bases and J by 7 bases, with 13 bases left in between. Germline values: CDR1 SGDLS, CDR2 YYNGEE. CDR3 length: 13 residues. CDR3 region: CASSGFLGNEQFF. The CDR3 DNA sequence: TGTGCCAGCAGTGGATTCTTGGGGAATGAGCAGTTCTTC.

V usage is TRBV28 and J usage is TRBJ2-2, with a tentative D call TRBD2 (5 bases). Between the trimmed V and J ends, which lost 6 bases and 5 bases, there was a span of 13 bases. Germline CDR1 reads MDHEN; CDR2 reads SYDVKM. This CDR3 comprises 14 residues. CDR3 region: CASRDGLATGELFF. CDR3 bases: TGTGCCAGCAGGGACGGGCTAGCAACCGGGGAGCTGTTTTTT. Variable domain in full (rest from reference TRBV28 and TRBJ2-2): DVKVTQSSRYLVKRTGEKVFLECVQDMDHENMFWYRQDPGLGLRLIYFSYDVKMKEKGDIPEGYSVSREKKERFSLILESASTNQTSMYLCASRDGLATGELFFGEGSRLTVL.

This clone has a handful of counts. V and J are TRBV11-3 and TRBJ2-2; unclear D gene. CDR3 size: 14 residues. The V end was cut by 1 base, the J end by 4 bases, with 7 bases between. Germline V gene data show CDR1 as SGHNT and CDR2 as YENEEA. The CDR3 nucleotides are TGTGCCAGCAGCTTAGTCGAGTTCACCGGGGAGCTGTTTTTT. The encoded protein is CASSLVEFTGELFF.

This clone occurred a few times. The chain employs TRBV11-3 and TRBJ1-3; D is uncertain. Germline assignment: CDR1 SGHNT and CDR2 YENEEA. The CDR3 spans 14 residues. V lost 4 bases and J lost 4, with 11 bases in between. DNA of the CDR3: TGTGCCAGCAGCTCCAACGGACCAGGAAACACCATATATTTT. It encodes CASSSNGPGNTIYF.

This clone was seen more than once but under ten times. This CDR3 reads CASSPQPRGGETQYF. In DNA, the CDR3 is TGTGCCAGCAGCCCTCAGCCCAGGGGGGGGGAGACCCAGTACTTC. The rearrangement links TRBV6-8 to TRBJ2-5; either TRBD1 or TRBD2 may fit D (7 bases each). CDR3 length equals 15 residues. Trimming removed 6 bases from V and 5 bases from J, with 19 bases in between. The germline CDR1 and CDR2 sequences are MNHGY and SAAAGT.

The chain is built from TRBV19 and TRBJ2-3; 8 bases line up with TRBD2. The CDR3 has 15 amino acids. CDR1 LNHDA and CDR2 SQIVND come from the germline V gene (reference sequence). V lost 8 bases, J lost 2 bases, and 9 bases stayed unmatched. This CDR3 is CASSPGTSFTDTQYF. CDR3 DNA: TGTGCCAGTTCTCCCGGGACTAGTTTCACAGATACGCAGTATTTT.